Listed below are T cell receptor beta chains from one sample, sequenced in a study of blood T cell repertoires in COVID-19. Libraries were prepared by immunoSEQ multiplex PCR; TCRdb keeps only in-frame clonotypes and omits some of them. The sample includes more than 70,000 clones, roughly 90% seen only once; the top ten take 2.5% to 3.5%. The sequencing input was peripheral blood. The origin of the receptors is a woman in her forties or fifties with active or convalescent COVID-19. The CDR3 runs from the conserved cysteine through the conserved F or W. Each record gives: J gene, D gene, clone size, V gene, CDR3 DNA, CDR3 protein. The D gene is left open where the match is weak. For some rows the clone size is stated as once, few or many, or as a class when expanded; others skip it.

TRBJ2-1,TRBD2,-,TRBV6-5,TGTGCCAGCACTAGCGGGGGGGCGAATGAGCAGTTCTTC,CASTSGGANEQFF
TRBJ2-3,TRBD2,-,TRBV5-1,TGCGCCAGCAGCTTGGGGCTAGCGGGGGGCACAGATACGCAGTATTTT,CASSLGLAGGTDTQYF
TRBJ2-7,TRBD1,-,TRBV5-8,TGTGCCAGCAGCTTTGGGACAGGGGACGACGAGCAGTACTTC,CASSFGTGDDEQYF
TRBJ1-1,-,-,TRBV6-4,TGTGCCAGCAGTGACTCTGGGAGGCATGAAGCTTTCTTT,CASSDSGRHEAFF
TRBJ2-2,TRBD2,-,TRBV30,TGTGCCTGGAGTCGGCGGGGGGGCGACACCGGGGAGCTGTTTTTT,CAWSRRGGDTGELFF
TRBJ1-6,-,-,TRBV12-3/TRBV12-4,TGTGCCAGCAGTTTTGACACCAATTCACCCCTCCACTTT,CASSFDTNSPLHF
TRBJ1-5,TRBD1,-,TRBV27,TGTGCCAGCAGTTTAGTGACAGGGAATCAGCCCCAGCATTTT,CASSLVTGNQPQHF
TRBJ1-1,-,-,TRBV6-5,TGTGCCAGCATCTTGGACACTGTGAACACTGAAGCTTTCTTT,CASILDTVNTEAFF
TRBJ1-1,-,-,TRBV19,TGTGCCAGTAGGATTACCCTCCAGCACTCCTCCGGGGTTTCGACCCGGGTGTGGACTGAAGCTTTCTTT,CASRITLQHSSGVSTRVWTEAFF
TRBJ1-2,TRBD1,-,TRBV7-9,TGTGCCAGCAGAACCTTGACAGGGTTCTATGGCTACACCTTC,CASRTLTGFYGYTF
TRBJ1-1,-,-,TRBV30,TGTGCCTGGACTGGAGAGCGCACTGAAGCTTTCTTT,CAWTGERTEAFF
TRBJ2-1,TRBD2,-,TRBV7-2,TGTGCCAGCAGCTTTCTAGCGGGGGGGCCGAACAATGAGCAGTTCTTC,CASSFLAGGPNNEQFF
TRBJ2-5,TRBD2,-,TRBV11-2,TGTGCCAGCAGCCCCGGGGGAGCGGGGGGGTTGGAGACCCAGTACTTC,CASSPGGAGGLETQYF
TRBJ1-5,-,-,TRBV18,TGTGCCAGCTCACCACCATCAGGGGATCATCAGCCCCAGCATTTT,CASSPPSGDHQPQHF
TRBJ1-4,TRBD1,few,TRBV4-3,TGCGCCAGCAGCCAGGATCTGACAGGGTCTAATGAAAAACTGTTTTTT,CASSQDLTGSNEKLFF
TRBJ2-7,TRBD2,once,TRBV30,TGTGCCTGCGGGGTAGCGGGGGCTAGGGAGCAGTACTTC,CACGVAGAREQYF
TRBJ1-1,-,-,TRBV3-1/TRBV3-2,TGTGCCAGCAGCCAAACGTGGGCGACTGAAGCTTTCTTT,CASSQTWATEAFF
TRBJ2-3,TRBD2,-,TRBV29-1,TGCAGCGCTCTTGGGACTAGCGGGGGGGACACAGATACGCAGTATTTT,CSALGTSGGDTDTQYF
TRBJ2-2,TRBD2,-,TRBV25-1,TGTGCCAGCACGGGAGGCACCGGAACCGGGGAGCTGTTTTTT,CASTGGTGTGELFF
TRBJ2-1,-,once,TRBV12-5,TGTGCTAGTGCCGGTAGGGATACAGGATACAATGAGCAGTTCTTC,CASAGRDTGYNEQFF
TRBJ2-2,-,-,TRBV4-3,TGCGCCAGCAGCCAAGATAGCGGATCCTTTACCGGGGAGCTGTTTTTT,CASSQDSGSFTGELFF
TRBJ1-5,-,-,TRBV29-1,TGCAGCGTGGGAGCTAGCAATCAGCCCCAGCATTTT,CSVGASNQPQHF
TRBJ2-5,TRBD2,-,TRBV27,TGTGCCAGCAGTAGCGGGGGGGCGGTGGAGACCCAGTACTTC,CASSSGGAVETQYF
TRBJ1-4,TRBD1,-,TRBV15,TGTGCCACCAGCAGAGAGCCCGGGACAGGAAGGGAAAAACTGTTTTTT,CATSREPGTGREKLFF
TRBJ2-1,-,few,TRBV11-1,TGTGCCAGCAGCTTCAATGCGGGCTCCTACAATGAGCAGTTCTTC,CASSFNAGSYNEQFF
TRBJ1-2,-,-,TRBV6-6,TGTGCCAGCAGTTACATGACAGGTGGGGATGGCTACACCTTC,CASSYMTGGDGYTF
TRBJ1-2,-,-,TRBV10-3,TGTGCCATCAGTGAGGCCTTGGAGGGCTATGGCTACACCTTC,CAISEALEGYGYTF
TRBJ2-7,TRBD2,once,TRBV11-2,TGTGCCAGCAGCCCAGGGACTATATACGAGCAGTACTTC,CASSPGTIYEQYF
TRBJ2-3,-,-,TRBV6-4,TGTGCCAGCAGTGACTCCCCCTCGGATACGCAGTATTTT,CASSDSPSDTQYF
TRBJ2-7,-,once,TRBV28,TGTGCCAGCAGGCCGCCGGGACAAAATTACGAGCAGTACTTC,CASRPPGQNYEQYF
TRBJ2-7,TRBD2,-,TRBV7-2,TGTGCCAGCAGCTTCTATAGCGGGGGGGCCTTTTACGAGCAGTACTTC,CASSFYSGGAFYEQYF
TRBJ1-2,-,-,TRBV12-5,TGTGCTAGTGGTCAGGACAGCCGTAATTATGGCTACACCTTC,CASGQDSRNYGYTF
TRBJ2-3,TRBD2,-,TRBV9,TGTGCCAGCAGCACGACTAGCGGGGGGCGTGCAGATACGCAGTATTTT,CASSTTSGGRADTQYF
TRBJ1-1,-,-,TRBV27,TGTGCCAGCAGTTTATCCGGGGTTGAAGCTTTCTTT,CASSLSGVEAFF
TRBJ1-1,-,-,TRBV5-6,TGTGCCAGCAGCTTGTCCAGTTTTACTGAAGCTTTCTTT,CASSLSSFTEAFF
TRBJ1-6,TRBD1,-,TRBV4-1,TGCGCCAGCAGCCAAGAGGAAGGACAGGGAGGATCACCCCTCCACTTT,CASSQEEGQGGSPLHF
TRBJ2-1,-,-,TRBV7-9,TGTGCCAGCAGCTTACTCCCTAGAGGTGAGCAGTTCTTC,CASSLLPRGEQFF
TRBJ1-2,TRBD1,-,TRBV25-1,TGTGCCAGCAGTCAGCCAGGGGGGATTGACTATGGCTACACCTTC,CASSQPGGIDYGYTF
TRBJ1-1,TRBD1,-,TRBV6-2/TRBV6-3,TGTGCCAGCAGTTACTCGAGGGGACAGGTGAACACTGAAGCTTTCTTT,CASSYSRGQVNTEAFF
TRBJ2-7,TRBD1,-,TRBV4-1,TGCGCCAGCAGCCAAGATTTGGGACAGGGCGCCTTCTCCTACGAGCAGTACTTC,CASSQDLGQGAFSYEQYF
TRBJ1-2,-,-,TRBV29-1,TGCAGCGTGGGGGACTCCCGTAACTATGGCTACACCTTC,CSVGDSRNYGYTF
TRBJ2-1,-,-,TRBV12-5,TGTGCTAGTGGTTTGGTGGGCATGGGCGATGTCTTCTACAATGAGCAGTTCTTC,CASGLVGMGDVFYNEQFF